Shown below are 26 T cell receptor beta chains from a single sample sequenced in a study of cytomegalovirus exposure and HLA in healthy donors. PCR was performed using 60 Vbeta and 13 Jbeta primers. Sequenced by immunoSEQ multiplex PCR; TCRdb stores in-frame clones only, minus some. The sample has 90,000 or so clones, approximately 85% seen once. The sample consisted of PBMCs. These receptors all stem from a man in his thirties or forties in good health and CMV-seropositive.

The chain uses TRBV27 and TRBJ2-6; 8 bases map to TRBD1. The CDR3 runs to 19 residues. Trimming took 8 bases from V and 0 from J; bases not matched to a gene: 15. CDR1 and CDR2 from the germline V gene are MNHEY and SMNVEV (reference sequence). CDR3 DNA sequence: TGTGCCAGCGCCCTTTTCCCCGGGACAGGTTTCTCTGGGGCCAACGTCCTGACTTTC. Encoded protein: CASALFPGTGFSGANVLTF.

The rearrangement links TRBV28 to TRBJ2-7; D is possibly TRBD1 (6 bases). Germline V gene lookup returns CDR1 MDHEN and CDR2 SYDVKM. V was clipped by 10 bases and J by 4 bases, with 20 bases between them. CDR3 length: 14 amino acids. CDR3 nucleotide sequence: TGTGCCACTACCCGCCAGACAGGACCATACGAGCAGTACTTC. This gives the protein CATTRQTGPYEQYF.

The chain has TRBV10-3 and TRBJ1-5; tentative D call: TRBD1 (5 bases). V was shortened by 8 bases and J by 3 bases, with 14 bases between the two germline ends. The CDR3 totals 14 residues. Germline CDR1 ENHRY, CDR2 SYGVKD. The CDR3 here is CAIGAGINNQPQHF. CDR3 nucleotides: TGTGCCATCGGTGCAGGGATTAACAATCAGCCCCAGCATTTT.

The V and J genes are TRBV30 and TRBJ1-3, with 7 bases matching TRBD1. Germline CDR1 reads GTSNPN; CDR2 reads SVGIG (reference sequence). With 3 bases clipped from V and 0 bases from J, the junction kept 8 bases outside the gene matches. The CDR3 sequence is 16 residues long. The CDR3 DNA reads TGTGCCTGGAGGGAACAGGGGTTGAGCTCTGGAAACACCATATATTTT. This translates into CAWREQGLSSGNTIYF. Supplemented by reference TRBV30 and TRBJ1-3, the full variable domain reads SQTIHQWPATLVQPVGSPLSLECTVEGTSNPNLYWYRQAAGRGLQLLFYSVGIGQISSEVPQNLSASRPQDRQFILSSKKLLLSDSGFYLCAWREQGLSSGNTIYFGEGSWLTVV.

This clone was detected only once. The J gene is TRBJ2-7, the V gene TRBV9; TRBD2 matches 11 bases. Per the germline V gene, CDR1 is SGDLS and CDR2 is YYNGEE. V shed 3 bases, J shed 3 bases, and the junction held 5 bases outside the gene matches. This CDR3 is 15 amino acids long. DNA of the CDR3: TGTGCCAGCAGCGCTACAACTAGCGGGGGCTACGAGCAGTACTTC. Translation: CASSATTSGGYEQYF.

The rearrangement uses TRBV5-1 and TRBJ2-5; 10 bases map to TRBD1. The DNA end favors TRBJ2-7, so the J call may be wrong. The CDR3 runs 15 residues. Germline CDR1 reads SGHRS; CDR2 reads YFSETQ. The CDR3 protein is CASRNYGQGAYEQYF. Written as DNA, the CDR3 is TGCGCCAGCAGGAATTATGGACAGGGGGCCTACGAGCAGTACTTC.

This clone was seen only a few times. This chain connects TRBV30 to TRBJ1-1; D might be TRBD1 (6 bases). This CDR3 has 13 residues. V lost 2 bases to trimming and J lost 10 bases, with 17 bases between them. Germline-derived CDR1 and CDR2 are GTSNPN and SVGIG (reference sequence). This CDR3 reads CAWSRGGADGAFF. The CDR3 bases are TGTGCCTGGAGTCGCGGGGGGGCTGATGGAGCTTTCTTT.

The chain has TRBV28 and TRBJ1-5; TRBD1 aligns across 8 bases. Unmatched junction bases numbered 5, after V lost 6 bases and J lost 1 base. The CDR3 consists of 15 residues. Germline loops: CDR1 MDHEN, CDR2 SYDVKM. Written as DNA, the CDR3 is TGTGCCAGCAGCGATTGGACAGGGAGCAATCAGCCCCAGCATTTT. Translating gives CASSDWTGSNQPQHF. Looking up the rest from reference TRBV28 and TRBJ1-5 gives the full variable domain: DVKVTQSSRYLVKRTGEKVFLECVQDMDHENMFWYRQDPGLGLRLIYFSYDVKMKEKGDIPEGYSVSREKKERFSLILESASTNQTSMYLCASSDWTGSNQPQHFGDGTRLSIL.

The chain couples TRBV15 to TRBJ2-7; a possible D gene is TRBD1 (6 bases). V was cut by 3 bases and J by 7 bases, with 19 bases left in between. The CDR3 loop spans 15 amino acids. Germline loops: CDR1 LNHNV, CDR2 YYDKDF (reference sequence). The chain's CDR3 is CATSSSPGVLEEQYF. In nucleotides, the CDR3 is TGTGCCACCAGCAGTTCCCCAGGGGTTCTCGAGGAGCAGTACTTC.

The J gene is TRBJ1-1, the V gene TRBV28, with D possibly matching TRBD1 (6 bases). In germline, CDR1 is MDHEN, CDR2 SYDVKM. This CDR3 region has 16 residues. The V gene lost 3 bases and the J gene lost 0 bases, with 14 bases spanning the gap. The CDR3 nucleotides are TGTGCCAGCAGTTTCAGAATGGGGACATTGAACACTGAAGCTTTCTTT. Translating it yields CASSFRMGTLNTEAFF.

The chain recombines TRBV28 with TRBJ2-7; D is possibly TRBD2 (5 bases). Trimming cost V 5 bases and J 3 bases, with 14 bases left between them. CDR1 and CDR2 (germline): MDHEN, SYDVKM. The CDR3 runs to 14 residues. The CDR3 nucleotides read TGTGCCAGCAGTCCCTTCTGGACTGACTACGAGCAGTACTTC. Translated: CASSPFWTDYEQYF. Full variable domain (missing parts from reference TRBV28 and TRBJ2-7): DVKVTQSSRYLVKRTGEKVFLECVQDMDHENMFWYRQDPGLGLRLIYFSYDVKMKEKGDIPEGYSVSREKKERFSLILESASTNQTSMYLCASSPFWTDYEQYFGPGTRLTVT.

J is TRBJ2-1 and V is TRBV6-5, with D possibly matching TRBD1 (6 bases). Trimming stripped 2 bases from V and 8 bases from J, with 19 bases between. The germline CDR1 and CDR2 sequences are MNHEY and SVGAGI. CDR3 size: 16 residues. The CDR3: CASSYATGDYMDEQFF. The CDR3 bases are TGTGCCAGCAGTTACGCGACAGGCGATTACATGGATGAGCAGTTCTTC.

This rearrangement joins TRBV6-5 to TRBJ1-1; possibly TRBD1 for D (6 bases). Per germline, CDR1 MNHEY and CDR2 SVGAGI. This CDR3 contains 15 residues. V shed 6 bases and J shed 1 base, with 15 bases lying between them. The CDR3 region has the DNA TGTGCCAGCAGGGGAGGGGGGGCAGGGAACACTGAAGCTTTCTTT. Its translation is CASRGGGAGNTEAFF.

The V and J genes are TRBV7-9 and TRBJ2-7, with TRBD1 identical over 8 bases. The ends lost 2 bases at V and 7 bases at J; junction bases unmatched: 4. The CDR3 is 13 amino acids. Per germline, CDR1 SEHNR and CDR2 FQNEAQ (reference sequence). The CDR3 loop reads CASSLQGAFEQYF. CDR3 DNA sequence: TGTGCCAGCAGCTTACAGGGGGCATTTGAGCAGTACTTC.

This clone showed up just once. V and J are TRBV28 and TRBJ2-7, with 7 bases identical to TRBD1. The length of the CDR3 is 14 residues. The ends lost 6 bases at V and 4 bases at J; junction bases unmatched: 9. Per the germline V gene, CDR1 is MDHEN and CDR2 is SYDVKM. As DNA, the CDR3 is TGTGCCAGCAGCCTCCCTGGGACAGAATACGAGCAGTACTTC. Its translation: CASSLPGTEYEQYF.

The chain links TRBV5-1 to TRBJ2-7; D possibly corresponds to TRBD2 (6 bases). The CDR3 contains 15 residues. Germline V CDR1 and CDR2: SGHRS, YFSETQ. Deletions cut 0 bases from V and 0 bases from J, with 10 bases between. CDR3 coding DNA: TGCGCCAGCAGCTTGGGTACTAGCAGCTCCTACGAGCAGTACTTC. Translating it yields CASSLGTSSSYEQYF.

This clone showed up just a few times. The chain has TRBV29-1 and TRBJ2-3; TRBD2 aligns across 10 bases. Germline V CDR1 and CDR2: SQVTM, ANQGSEA. V was pared by 5 bases and J by 2 bases, with 7 bases of the junction left unmatched. The CDR3 contains 15 residues. For the CDR3, the DNA is TGCAGCGTTCCCCAAGCGGGAGGGTTCACAGATACGCAGTATTTT. This codes for CSVPQAGGFTDTQYF.

This clone appeared a single time. This chain joins TRBV6-1 and TRBJ2-1, with TRBD2 as a possible D gene (6 bases). Trimming removed 6 bases at V and 4 bases at J, with 16 bases between. The CDR3 is made up of 15 amino acids. The V gene's germline CDR1 is MNHNS and CDR2 SASEGT. The CDR3 loop reads CASRDNRDFYNEQFF. The DNA for the CDR3 is TGTGCCAGCAGGGATAACCGGGACTTTTACAATGAGCAGTTCTTC.

The V gene is TRBV5-4, the J gene TRBJ2-5; TRBD1 is a possible D gene (7 bases). The assigned J gene may be wrong: the sequence end matches TRBJ2-7 better. The CDR3 spans 16 residues. Germline CDR1 is SGHNT and CDR2 is YYREEE (reference sequence). CDR3 residues: CASSRGAGGTLHEQYF. The CDR3 DNA reads as TGTGCCAGCAGCCGCGGGGCAGGGGGGACCCTCCACGAGCAGTACTTC.

The rearrangement links TRBV11-2 to TRBJ1-1, with D unresolved. The CDR3 spans 13 residues. V shed 2 bases and J shed 2 bases, with 6 bases lying between them. Germline-derived CDR1 and CDR2 are SGHAT and FQNNGV. Here the CDR3 DNA reads TGTGCCAGCAGCTTAATCTTCAACACTGAAGCTTTCTTT. It specifies CASSLIFNTEAFF.

The chain's CDR3 is CASSRGQTYEQYF. The CDR3 nucleotides are TGCGCCAGCAGCCGGGGGCAGACCTACGAGCAGTACTTC. The chain uses TRBV4-1 and TRBJ2-7, with D maybe TRBD1 (6 bases). Germline assignment: CDR1 MGHRA and CDR2 YSYEKL. V was clipped by 4 bases and J by 2 bases, with 9 bases between them. This CDR3 spans 13 amino acids.

In this sample, this clone turned up once. J is TRBJ2-1 and V is TRBV6-6; 12 bases line up with TRBD2. The germline V gene encodes CDR1 MNHNY and CDR2 SVGAGI (reference sequence). With 2 bases clipped from V and 7 bases from J, the junction kept 6 bases outside the gene matches. This CDR3 spans 16 amino acids. The CDR3 DNA reads as TGTGCCAGCAGTTACATTAGGACTAGCGGGACGAATGAGCAGTTCTTC. This sequence encodes CASSYIRTSGTNEQFF.

V gene TRBV5-1 combines with J gene TRBJ2-1, with TRBD2 as a possible D gene (6 bases). V lost 5 bases, J lost 10 bases, and 28 bases lay in between. The CDR3 is 17 residues long. Germline CDR1 reads SGHRS; CDR2 reads YFSETQ. This CDR3 is CASSRSLGGGGVEEQFF. The CDR3 DNA follows: TGCGCCAGCAGTAGGTCCTTAGGCGGCGGCGGGGTGGAGGAGCAGTTCTTC.

The chain couples TRBV6-1 to TRBJ1-2; 11 positions match TRBD1. V dropped 6 bases and J dropped 4; count of bases not matched to a gene: 4. In germline, CDR1 is MNHNS, CDR2 SASEGT. There are 14 residues in the CDR3. CDR3 amino acids: CASRGQGASYGYTF. The DNA of the CDR3 is TGTGCCAGCAGAGGACAGGGGGCGAGCTATGGCTACACCTTC.

V and J are TRBV27 and TRBJ1-2, with 10 positions matching TRBD1. Losses at the gene ends were 8 bases for V and 2 bases for J; bases not matched to a gene: 11. Germline CDR1 and CDR2: MNHEY and SMNVEV (reference sequence). The CDR3 is made up of 16 amino acids. The CDR3 DNA reads as TGTGCCAGCTGGAACCTAAAGGGACAGGGGAACTATGGCTACACCTTC. It specifies CASWNLKGQGNYGYTF.

This chain uses TRBV19 with TRBJ2-2, with TRBD1 identical over 7 bases. The CDR3 runs 14 residues. Germline V gene lookup returns CDR1 LNHDA and CDR2 SQIVND (reference sequence). V dropped 10 bases and J dropped 6; count of bases not matched to a gene: 11. The DNA for the CDR3 is TGTGCCACCAGTCCCGGGACAGTGGCCGGGGAGCTGTTTTTT. Its protein product is CATSPGTVAGELFF.